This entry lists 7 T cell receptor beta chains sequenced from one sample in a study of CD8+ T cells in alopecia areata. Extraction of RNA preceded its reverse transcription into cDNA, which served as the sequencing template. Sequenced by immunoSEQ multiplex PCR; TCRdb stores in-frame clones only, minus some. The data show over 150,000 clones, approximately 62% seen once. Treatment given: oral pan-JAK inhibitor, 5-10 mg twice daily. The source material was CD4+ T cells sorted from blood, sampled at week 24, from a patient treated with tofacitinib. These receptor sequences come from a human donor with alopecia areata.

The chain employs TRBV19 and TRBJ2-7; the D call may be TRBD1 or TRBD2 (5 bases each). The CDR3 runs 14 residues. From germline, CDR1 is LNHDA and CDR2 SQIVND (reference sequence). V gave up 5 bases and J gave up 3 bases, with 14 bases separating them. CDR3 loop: CASSRRDRNYEQYF. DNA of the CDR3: TGTGCCAGTAGTCGCAGGGACCGAAACTACGAGCAGTACTTC.

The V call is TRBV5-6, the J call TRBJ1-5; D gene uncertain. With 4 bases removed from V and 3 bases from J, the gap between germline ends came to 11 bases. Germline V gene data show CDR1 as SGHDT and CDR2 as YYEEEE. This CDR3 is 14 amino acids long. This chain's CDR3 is CASSHRSTNQPQHF. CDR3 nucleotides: TGTGCCAGCAGCCACCGCAGTACCAATCAGCCCCAGCATTTT.

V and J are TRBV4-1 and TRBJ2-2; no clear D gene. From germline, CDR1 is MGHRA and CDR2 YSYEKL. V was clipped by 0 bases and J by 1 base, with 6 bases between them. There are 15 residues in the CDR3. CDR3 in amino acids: CASSQEERNTGELFF. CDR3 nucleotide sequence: TGCGCCAGCAGCCAAGAGGAAAGGAACACCGGGGAGCTGTTTTTT.

CDR3 loop: CASSQERTVNQPQHF. The DNA for the CDR3 is TGTGCCAGCAGCCAAGAAAGGACAGTAAATCAGCCCCAGCATTTT. This chain links TRBV4-2 with TRBJ1-5; perhaps TRBD1 as D (6 bases). The germline gives CDR1 LGHNA, CDR2 YNFKEQ. Between the trimmed V and J ends, which lost 0 bases and 4 bases, there was a span of 10 bases. The CDR3 is 15 residues long.

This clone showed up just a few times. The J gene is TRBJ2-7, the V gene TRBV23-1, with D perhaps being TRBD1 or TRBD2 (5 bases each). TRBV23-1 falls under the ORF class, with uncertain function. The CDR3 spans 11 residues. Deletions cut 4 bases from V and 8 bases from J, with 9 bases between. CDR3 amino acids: CASSRPGQQYF. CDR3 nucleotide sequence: TGCGCCAGCAGTCGGCCGGGACAGCAGTACTTC.

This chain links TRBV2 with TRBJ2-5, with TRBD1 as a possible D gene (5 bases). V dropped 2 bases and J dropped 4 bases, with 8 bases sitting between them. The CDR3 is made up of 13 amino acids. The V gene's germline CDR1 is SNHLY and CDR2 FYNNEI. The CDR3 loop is CASSENGAETQYF. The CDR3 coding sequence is TGTGCCAGCAGTGAAAATGGGGCAGAGACCCAGTACTTC.

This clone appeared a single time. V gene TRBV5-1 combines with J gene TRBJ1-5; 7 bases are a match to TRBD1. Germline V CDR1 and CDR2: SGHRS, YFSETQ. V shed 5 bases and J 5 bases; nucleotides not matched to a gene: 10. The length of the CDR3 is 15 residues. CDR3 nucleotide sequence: TGCGCCAGCAGACCCGGGACAGAAGATCATCAGCCCCAGCATTTT. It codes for CASRPGTEDHQPQHF.